The 5 T cell receptor beta chains below come from one sample, sequenced in a study of blood T cell repertoires in COVID-19 (dated by TCRdb to about 2020). Library construction relied on the immunoSEQ multiplex PCR assay. Not all clones reach the TCRdb copy of this immuneACCESS table, which keeps in-frame sequences only. Checked studies attribute under half of the gap to unresolved V genes and leave the rest unexplained. The sample data list approximately 180,000 clones, and roughly 84% of these were observed just once. The ten largest clonotypes hold 5.5% to 8% of the sample. The material sequenced was peripheral blood. The source of these receptors is a woman in her thirties or forties with COVID-19, enrolled during active disease.

Concerning this clone: At one end the junction does not follow the germline gene, possibly because of a read error. The rearrangement uses TRBV19 and TRBJ2-7, with a possible D match to TRBD2 (6 bases). From germline, CDR1 is LNHDA and CDR2 SQIVND (reference sequence). This CDR3 comprises 12 residues. CDR3 DNA: TGTGCCAGTAGTATAGAAACGGGAGAGTTGGACTTC. Amino acids: CASSIETGELDF.

This rearrangement joins TRBV5-5 to TRBJ2-5; tentatively, D is TRBD2 (7 bases). The CDR3 spans 16 residues. Germline V gene data show CDR1 as SGHKS and CDR2 as YYEKEE (reference sequence). The V and J ends lost 4 bases and 7 bases respectively, with 23 bases between them. CDR3 nucleotide sequence: TGTGCCAGCAGCCCCCAAGGGGGGGGGCAGGTGGTGACCCAGTACTTC. Residues: CASSPQGGGQVVTQYF. The full variable domain, with the rest looked up from reference TRBV5-5 and TRBJ2-5, is DAGVTQSPTHLIKTRGQQVTLRCSPISGHKSVSWYQQVLGQGPQFIFQYYEKEERGRGNFPDRFSARQFPNYSSELNVNALLLGDSALYLCASSPQGGGQVVTQYFGPGTRLLVL.

The V call is TRBV28, the J call TRBJ2-3, with a possible D match to TRBD1 (6 bases). V was shortened by 2 bases and J by 1 base, with 13 bases between the two germline ends. The CDR3 has 16 amino acids. Germline V gene sequence: CDR1 MDHEN, CDR2 SYDVKM. CDR3 DNA: TGTGCCAGCAGTTTAGGGCGGACAGTCGGCACAGATACGCAGTATTTT. Translated: CASSLGRTVGTDTQYF.

The chain couples TRBV3-1 (or the pseudogene TRBV3-2) to TRBJ1-1, with 8 bases fitting TRBD1. Trimming at V came to 3 bases and at J to 12 bases, leaving 9 bases not matched to a gene. Germline CDR1 and CDR2: LGHDT and YNNKEL (reference sequence). This CDR3 comprises 13 residues. The CDR3 nucleotides read TGTGCCAGCAGCCACGAAAGACGACAGGGGCCTTTCTTT. This translates into CASSHERRQGPFF.

As concerns this clone: One end of the junction varies from germline; a read error may be responsible. The V and J genes are TRBV28 and TRBJ1-1; D is ambiguous. The CDR3 runs to 13 residues. The germline gives CDR1 MDHEN, CDR2 SYDVKM. The CDR3 is CASSLYGGTEAFF. The CDR3 DNA reads TGTGCCAGCAGCTTATATGGAGGCACTGAAGCTTTCTTT.